A selection of T cell receptor beta chains follows, all from one sample in a study of shared clonotypes between healthy human individuals. TCRdb keeps only in-frame clones here, not all; method: immunoSEQ multiplex PCR. The table has roughly 1.4 million clones, approximately 98.5% seen once. The sample comprised naive CD4+ T cells sorted from blood. These receptors came from a man aged 25 to 45 in good health. The CDR3 runs from the conserved cysteine through the conserved F or W. A D gene is named only where the DNA matches it firmly. Rows give clone size only sometimes, using once, few, many, or a class for an expanded clone.

v_call,clone_size,d_call,j_call,cdr3_nt,cdr3_aa
TRBV5-6,-,-,TRBJ2-7,TGTGCCAGCAGTTATTGGACGGCCGAGCAGTACTTC,CASSYWTAEQYF
TRBV5-4,-,TRBD2,TRBJ2-7,TGTGCCAGCACCGGGCGGGGGGCGACTAACCAAACCTACGAGCAGTACTTC,CASTGRGATNQTYEQYF
TRBV11-1,-,-,TRBJ2-2,TGTGCCAGCAGCCAAATAGCGGCCGGGGAGCTGTTTTTT,CASSQIAAGELFF
TRBV2,-,TRBD1,TRBJ1-4,TGTGCCAGCAGACAGGGGGATGAAAAACTGTTTTTT,CASRQGDEKLFF
TRBV7-2,-,TRBD1,TRBJ2-5,TGTGCCAGCAGCATGGGACAGGGAGTAGGAGAGACCCAGTACTTC,CASSMGQGVGETQYF
TRBV5-1,-,TRBD2,TRBJ2-5,TGCGCCAGCAGCCCGGGCGGGGGACTCGCCCAAGAGACCCAGTACTTC,CASSPGGGLAQETQYF
TRBV7-9,-,TRBD2,TRBJ2-3,TGTGCCAGCAGCTTCACTAGCGGGAGAGTAACAGATACGCAGTATTTT,CASSFTSGRVTDTQYF
TRBV11-2,-,-,TRBJ1-5,TGTGCCAGCAGCACCGGATTTTGGCAGCCCCAGCATTTT,CASSTGFWQPQHF
TRBV27,-,TRBD2,TRBJ2-6,TGTGCCAGCGGAATGGGGCCGGTGGGAGGACTAGCGAGCTCTGGGGCCAACGTCCTGACTTTC,CASGMGPVGGLASSGANVLTF
TRBV7-2,-,-,TRBJ2-3,TGTGCCACCGGATGGGACCCAGATACGCAGTATTTT,CATGWDPDTQYF
TRBV18,-,-,TRBJ2-6,TGTGCCAGCTCACCACGGCTTGACAGATACTCTGGGGCCAACGTCCTGACTTTC,CASSPRLDRYSGANVLTF
TRBV29-1,-,-,TRBJ2-7,TGCAGCGTCGCTGGCGACACCTACGAGCAGTACTTC,CSVAGDTYEQYF
TRBV19,-,TRBD1,TRBJ2-5,TGTGCCAGTAGTAGGGACAGGGGTCGAGAGACCCAGTACTTC,CASSRDRGRETQYF
TRBV10-3,-,TRBD2,TRBJ2-4,TGTGCCATCAGTGAGGTAGCGGGGCGAAGGGGCATTCAGTACTTC,CAISEVAGRRGIQYF
TRBV27,-,TRBD1,TRBJ2-7,TGTGCCAGCAGTTTAAACTACCCCGGGACAGGGTCCTACGAGCAGTACTTC,CASSLNYPGTGSYEQYF
TRBV7-9,-,-,TRBJ2-3,TGTGCCAGCAGCTTTGTCGCGAAAGGGACAGATACGCAGTATTTT,CASSFVAKGTDTQYF
TRBV6-6,-,-,TRBJ2-1,TGTGCCAGCAGAGATTACCTCCAGTTCTTC,CASRDYLQFF
TRBV29-1,-,TRBD1,TRBJ2-1,TGCAGCGTTGACAGGGGGAGAAGGAATGAGCAGTTCTTC,CSVDRGRRNEQFF
TRBV7-9,-,-,TRBJ1-3,TGTGCCAGCAACCACCATAACTCTGGAAACACCATATATTTT,CASNHHNSGNTIYF
TRBV4-1,-,-,TRBJ2-7,TGCGCCAGCAGCCAAGTCGTAGGGAATTACGAGCAGTACTTC,CASSQVVGNYEQYF
TRBV13,-,TRBD2,TRBJ2-1,TGTGCCAGCAGCCGGCCGCCCGAGGGACTAGTTCACAATGAGCAGTTCTTC,CASSRPPEGLVHNEQFF
TRBV6-1,-,-,TRBJ2-7,TGTGCCAGCATTCCCGTCGCCGGAGGCTACGAGCAGTACTTC,CASIPVAGGYEQYF
TRBV19,-,TRBD1,TRBJ2-7,TGTGCCAGTAGTTTCCCCACCGGGACAGGGGCGATCCAGCAGTACTTC,CASSFPTGTGAIQQYF
TRBV18,-,-,TRBJ2-1,TGTGCCAGCTCACCAAGTCCGGAGGGTGAGCAGTTCTTC,CASSPSPEGEQFF
TRBV9,-,-,TRBJ1-1,TGTGCCAGCAGCGTGGACGCGAACACTGAAGCTTTCTTT,CASSVDANTEAFF
TRBV4-3,-,-,TRBJ1-2,TGCGCCAGCAGCCAAGATTGGGCAGCAACTTATGGCTACACCTTC,CASSQDWAATYGYTF
TRBV6-5,-,-,TRBJ1-1,TGTGCCAGCAGAGAAATGAGGGAGCTCGCTGAAGCTTTCTTT,CASREMRELAEAFF
TRBV2,-,-,TRBJ2-7,TGTGCCAGCAAAAGGTCCGTCCGACAGTCTTACGAGCAGTACTTC,CASKRSVRQSYEQYF
TRBV11-2,-,-,TRBJ1-5,TGTGCCAGCGAGCTTAGTGACATAACCGCGCGTCAGCCCCAGCATTTT,CASELSDITARQPQHF
TRBV27,-,TRBD1,TRBJ2-3,TGTGCCAGCAGCTATATGACAGGGAGTATGGTAGATACGCAGTATTTT,CASSYMTGSMVDTQYF
TRBV5-6,-,-,TRBJ2-1,TGTGCCAGCACCCGCACACTTTTGGAGCGTCAACATGAGCAGTTCTTC,CASTRTLLERQHEQFF
TRBV27,-,-,TRBJ2-7,TGTGCCAGCAGTTCCAACTCCCCGACTAGGGAGGATTTCTACGAGCAGTACTTC,CASSSNSPTREDFYEQYF
TRBV10-3,once,-,TRBJ2-3,TGTGCCATCAGAGGTGGAGGGTCCAAGAGAGAGGGTAGCACAGATACGCAGTATTTT,CAIRGGGSKREGSTDTQYF
TRBV7-2,-,TRBD1,TRBJ2-1,TGTGCCAGCAGCTTAGCACAGGGGGCGGTTAGGGATGAGCAGTTCTTC,CASSLAQGAVRDEQFF
TRBV2,-,TRBD2,TRBJ2-5,TGTGCAGATCAATTGTCGGGAGGGGAGGAGACCCAGTACTTC,CADQLSGGEETQYF
TRBV7-2,-,TRBD1,TRBJ2-7,TGTGCCAGCAGCATCCTCAGGACAGGAGCCTACGAGCAGTACTTC,CASSILRTGAYEQYF
TRBV6-5,-,-,TRBJ2-2,TGTGCCAGCCAGACCAACCGCGGGGGGGAGCTGTTTTTT,CASQTNRGGELFF
TRBV6-5,-,-,TRBJ2-3,TGTGCCAGCACCCAAGCCCTAGCTGGTACAGATACGCAGTATTTT,CASTQALAGTDTQYF
TRBV7-2,-,-,TRBJ2-3,TGTGCCAGCAGCTTAGTACGGGGAAGAAGCACAGATACGCAGTATTTT,CASSLVRGRSTDTQYF
TRBV5-1,-,TRBD1,TRBJ2-3,TGCGCCAGCAGCTTTTCCACGGGACAGGGGGCAACAGATACGCAGTATTTT,CASSFSTGQGATDTQYF
TRBV28,-,-,TRBJ1-5,TGTGCCAGCAGTTTATCCGGGAGAGGTAGCAATCAGCCCCAGCATTTT,CASSLSGRGSNQPQHF
TRBV5-1,-,-,TRBJ2-7,TGCGCCAGCAGCAGAGTCGACACATCCTACGAGCAGTACTTC,CASSRVDTSYEQYF
TRBV5-1,-,TRBD1,TRBJ2-3,TGCGCCAGCAGCTCCGGACAGGGCTTAGGGGCAGATACGCAGTATTTT,CASSSGQGLGADTQYF
TRBV7-9,-,TRBD1,TRBJ1-4,TGTGCCAGCAGCACTGGACAGGCGGATAGAAAACTGTTTTTT,CASSTGQADRKLFF
TRBV14,-,-,TRBJ2-7,TGTGCCAGCAGCCACGGCTACGAGCAGTACTTC,CASSHGYEQYF
TRBV13,-,TRBD1,TRBJ2-7,TGTGCCAGCAGCAAACTAACAGGGGTCGAGCAGTACTTC,CASSKLTGVEQYF
TRBV6-5,-,TRBD2,TRBJ2-5,TGTGCCAGCAGAAGAGCGGGAGCTGGGGAGACCCAGTACTTC,CASRRAGAGETQYF
TRBV5-5,-,TRBD1,TRBJ2-7,TGTGCCAGCAGGCACCCTTCCCTGACAGGGGTTGACGAGCAGTACTTC,CASRHPSLTGVDEQYF
TRBV11-2,once,-,TRBJ1-3,TGTGCCAGCAGCTTAGTAGACATCATTGGGAGAAACACCATATATTTT,CASSLVDIIGRNTIYF
TRBV28,once,-,TRBJ1-4,TGTGCCAGCAGCCTAACAGGGTTGTTTGAAAAACTGTTTTTT,CASSLTGLFEKLFF
TRBV11-2,-,TRBD2,TRBJ2-1,TGTGCCAGCAGCCCCAATATCGGGCGGGAGAGATACAATGAGCAGTTCTTC,CASSPNIGRERYNEQFF
TRBV10-2,-,TRBD1,TRBJ2-7,TGCGCCAGCAGTGCCCAGTGGGGACAGGGGGCTACCTACGAGCAGTACTTC,CASSAQWGQGATYEQYF
TRBV9,-,-,TRBJ1-1,TGTGCCAGCAGCGTAGCTCCTGGGGAGAACACTGAAGCTTTCTTT,CASSVAPGENTEAFF